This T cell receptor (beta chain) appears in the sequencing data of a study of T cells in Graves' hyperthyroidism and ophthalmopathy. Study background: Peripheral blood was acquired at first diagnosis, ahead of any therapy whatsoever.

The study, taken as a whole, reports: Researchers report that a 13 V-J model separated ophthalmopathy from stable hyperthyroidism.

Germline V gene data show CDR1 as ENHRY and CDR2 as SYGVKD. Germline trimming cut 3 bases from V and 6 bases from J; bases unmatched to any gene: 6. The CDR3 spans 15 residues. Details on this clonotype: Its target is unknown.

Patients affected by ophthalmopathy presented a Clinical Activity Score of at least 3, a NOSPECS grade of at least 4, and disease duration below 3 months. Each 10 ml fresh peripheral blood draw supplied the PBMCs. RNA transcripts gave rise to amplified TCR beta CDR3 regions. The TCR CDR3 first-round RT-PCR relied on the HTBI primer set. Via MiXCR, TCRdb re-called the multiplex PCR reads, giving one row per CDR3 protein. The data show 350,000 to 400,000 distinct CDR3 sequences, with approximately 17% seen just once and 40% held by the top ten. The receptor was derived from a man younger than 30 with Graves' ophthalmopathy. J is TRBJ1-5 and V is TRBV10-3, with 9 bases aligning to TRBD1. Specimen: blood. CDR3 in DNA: TGTGCCATCAGTGAAGGGACAGGGCTCGGTCAGCCCCAGCATTTT. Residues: CAISEGTGLGQPQHF.